This T cell receptor beta chain stems from a study of OX40 agonist ivuxolimab in advanced cancers. TCRdb's table, derived via immunoSEQ multiplex PCR, lists solely in-frame clones and lacks some. The sample shows roughly 58,000 clones, around 83% of them seen only once. V lost 6 bases and J 2 bases, leaving 13 bases between the germline ends. Germline-derived CDR1 and CDR2 are MNHEY and SVGAGI. The CDR3 covers 14 residues. This clone was seen once. The starting material was CD4+ or CD8+ T cells sorted from blood, obtained in a trial of the OX40 agonist ivuxolimab. The chain combines TRBV6-5 with TRBJ1-2; perhaps TRBD1 as D (5 bases). The TCR was taken from an adult with an advanced solid tumor such as melanoma, head and neck, liver or kidney cancer. The CDR3 loop reads CASRAPGPNYGYTF. The CDR3 DNA reads TGTGCCAGCAGGGCCCCGGGACCGAACTATGGCTACACCTTC.